This TCR beta chain was identified during a study of identical twins. TCRdb re-called the 5' RACE reads with MiXCR, one entry per CDR3 protein. The table lists hundreds of thousands of distinct CDR3 sequences, 21% of them singletons. The CDR3 runs to 14 residues. Germline V gene sequence: CDR1 MNHEY, CDR2 SMNVEV (reference sequence). V gave up 5 bases and J gave up 1 base, with 6 bases separating them. This sample was also put to use in a study of T cells expressing NK-cell markers.

The sample was PBMCs. The V call is TRBV27, the J call TRBJ1-6, with D unclear. This receptor was taken from a woman aged 18-35 years in good health. CDR3 in amino acids: CASSGMSYNSPLHF. DNA for the CDR3: TGTGCCAGCAGTGGGATGTCCTATAATTCACCCCTCCACTTT.